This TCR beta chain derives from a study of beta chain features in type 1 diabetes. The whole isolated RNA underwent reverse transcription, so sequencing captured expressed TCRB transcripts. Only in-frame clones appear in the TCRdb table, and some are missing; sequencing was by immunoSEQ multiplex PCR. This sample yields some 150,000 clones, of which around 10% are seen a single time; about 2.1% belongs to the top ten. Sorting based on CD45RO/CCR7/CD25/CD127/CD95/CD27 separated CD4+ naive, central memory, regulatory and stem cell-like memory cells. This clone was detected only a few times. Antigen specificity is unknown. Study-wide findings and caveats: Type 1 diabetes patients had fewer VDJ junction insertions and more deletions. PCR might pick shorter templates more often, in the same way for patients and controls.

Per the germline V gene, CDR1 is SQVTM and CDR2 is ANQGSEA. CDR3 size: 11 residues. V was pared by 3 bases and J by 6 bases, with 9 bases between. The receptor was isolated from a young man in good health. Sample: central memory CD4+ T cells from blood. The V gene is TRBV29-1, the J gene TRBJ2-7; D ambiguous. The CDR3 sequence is CSVERFAEQYF. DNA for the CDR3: TGCAGCGTTGAGAGATTTGCCGAGCAGTACTTC.